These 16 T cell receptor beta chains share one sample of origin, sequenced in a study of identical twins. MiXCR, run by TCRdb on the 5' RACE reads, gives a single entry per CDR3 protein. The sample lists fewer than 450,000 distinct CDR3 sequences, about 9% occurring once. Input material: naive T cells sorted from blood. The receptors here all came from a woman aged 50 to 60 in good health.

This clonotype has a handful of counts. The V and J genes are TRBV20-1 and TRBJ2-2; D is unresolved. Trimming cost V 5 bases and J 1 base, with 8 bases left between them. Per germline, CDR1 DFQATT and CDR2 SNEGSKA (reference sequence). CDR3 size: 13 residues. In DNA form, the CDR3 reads TGCAGTGCTCCTCTACTGAACACCGGGGAGCTGTTTTTT. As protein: CSAPLLNTGELFF.

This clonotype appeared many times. As DNA, the CDR3 is TGTGCCAGCAGTTTCCGGGGATGGAGGGGGGGGACAGATACGCAGTATTTT. As protein: CASSFRGWRGGTDTQYF. The V gene is TRBV27, the J gene TRBJ2-3; D might be TRBD2 (7 bases). Germline V gene data show CDR1 as MNHEY and CDR2 as SMNVEV (reference sequence). V was cut by 3 bases and J by 3 bases, with 19 bases left in between. The CDR3 spans 17 residues.

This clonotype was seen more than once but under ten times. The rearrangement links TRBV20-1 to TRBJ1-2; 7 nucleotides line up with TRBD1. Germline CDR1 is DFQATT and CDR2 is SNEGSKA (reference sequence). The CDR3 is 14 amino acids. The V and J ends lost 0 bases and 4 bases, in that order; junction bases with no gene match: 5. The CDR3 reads CSARDLKGAYGYTF. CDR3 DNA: TGCAGTGCTAGAGATCTTAAGGGGGCCTATGGCTACACCTTC.

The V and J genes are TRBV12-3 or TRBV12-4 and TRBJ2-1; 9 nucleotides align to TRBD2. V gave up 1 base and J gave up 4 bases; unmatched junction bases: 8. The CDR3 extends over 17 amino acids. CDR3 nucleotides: TGTGCCAGCAGTTTAGTCTCTAGCGGGATTGGGTACAATGAGCAGTTCTTC. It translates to CASSLVSSGIGYNEQFF.

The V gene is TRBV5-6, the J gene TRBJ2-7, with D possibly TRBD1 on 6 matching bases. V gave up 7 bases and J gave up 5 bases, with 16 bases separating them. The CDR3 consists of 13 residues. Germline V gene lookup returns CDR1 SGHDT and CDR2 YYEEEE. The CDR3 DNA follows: TGTGCCAGCGTTTTTGGACAGAATCACGAGCAGTACTTC. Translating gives CASVFGQNHEQYF.

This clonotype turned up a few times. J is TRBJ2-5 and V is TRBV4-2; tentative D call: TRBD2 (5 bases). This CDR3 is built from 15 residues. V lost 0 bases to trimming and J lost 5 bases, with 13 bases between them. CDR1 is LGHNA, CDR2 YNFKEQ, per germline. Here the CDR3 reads CASSQEGQREETQYF. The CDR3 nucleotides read TGTGCCAGCAGCCAAGAGGGCCAGAGGGAGGAGACCCAGTACTTC.

The CDR3 nucleotides are TGTGCCAGCAGGGGGGGGAAAGAGACCCAGTACTTC. It codes for CASRGGKETQYF. The chain employs TRBV6-5 and TRBJ2-5; 7 bases are shared with TRBD2. After removal of 6 bases from V and 3 bases from J, the junction contained 1 base not matched to a gene. Germline CDR1 and CDR2: MNHEY and SVGAGI. The CDR3 sequence is 12 residues long.

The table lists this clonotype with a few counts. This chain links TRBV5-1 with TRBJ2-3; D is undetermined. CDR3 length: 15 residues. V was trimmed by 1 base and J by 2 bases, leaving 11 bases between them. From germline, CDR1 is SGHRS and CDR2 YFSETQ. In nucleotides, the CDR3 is TGCGCCAGCAGCTTGAATTTCCTAGACACAGATACGCAGTATTTT. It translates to CASSLNFLDTDTQYF.

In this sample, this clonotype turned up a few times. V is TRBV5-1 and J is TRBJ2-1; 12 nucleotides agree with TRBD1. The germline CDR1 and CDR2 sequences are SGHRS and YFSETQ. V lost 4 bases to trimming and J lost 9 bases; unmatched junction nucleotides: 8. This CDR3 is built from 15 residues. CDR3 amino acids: CASSPGTGGAGEQFF. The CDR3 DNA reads TGCGCCAGCAGCCCCGGGACAGGGGGCGCGGGTGAGCAGTTCTTC.

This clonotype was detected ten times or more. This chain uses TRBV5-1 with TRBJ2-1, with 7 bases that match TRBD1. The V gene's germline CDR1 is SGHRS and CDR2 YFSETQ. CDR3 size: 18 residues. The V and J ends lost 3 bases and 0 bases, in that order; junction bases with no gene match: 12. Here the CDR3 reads CASSSRDSKVSSYNEQFF. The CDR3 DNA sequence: TGCGCCAGCAGCTCCCGGGACAGTAAAGTAAGCTCCTACAATGAGCAGTTCTTC.

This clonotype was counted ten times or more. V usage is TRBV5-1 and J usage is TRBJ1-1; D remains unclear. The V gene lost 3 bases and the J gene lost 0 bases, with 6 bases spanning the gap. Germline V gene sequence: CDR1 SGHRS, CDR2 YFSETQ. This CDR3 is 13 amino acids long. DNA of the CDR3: TGCGCCAGCAGCTCTACAGTGAACACTGAAGCTTTCTTT. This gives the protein CASSSTVNTEAFF.

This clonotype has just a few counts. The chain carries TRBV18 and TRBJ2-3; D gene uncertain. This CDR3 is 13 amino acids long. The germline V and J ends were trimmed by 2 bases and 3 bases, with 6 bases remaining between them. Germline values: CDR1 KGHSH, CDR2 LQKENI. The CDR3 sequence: CASSPDVTDTQYF. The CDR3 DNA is TGTGCCAGCTCACCAGATGTGACAGATACGCAGTATTTT.

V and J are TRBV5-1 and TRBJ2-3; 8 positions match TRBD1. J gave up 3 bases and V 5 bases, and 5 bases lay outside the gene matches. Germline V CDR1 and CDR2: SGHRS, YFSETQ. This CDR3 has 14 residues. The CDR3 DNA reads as TGCGCCAGCAGACTGGGACAGGTTACAGATACGCAGTATTTT. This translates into CASRLGQVTDTQYF.

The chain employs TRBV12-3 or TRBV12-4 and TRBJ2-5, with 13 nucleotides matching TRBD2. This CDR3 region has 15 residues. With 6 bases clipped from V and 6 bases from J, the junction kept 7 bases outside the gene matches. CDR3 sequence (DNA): TGTGCCAGCAGCCCACTAGCGGGAGGGAGAAAGACCCAGTACTTC. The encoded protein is CASSPLAGGRKTQYF.

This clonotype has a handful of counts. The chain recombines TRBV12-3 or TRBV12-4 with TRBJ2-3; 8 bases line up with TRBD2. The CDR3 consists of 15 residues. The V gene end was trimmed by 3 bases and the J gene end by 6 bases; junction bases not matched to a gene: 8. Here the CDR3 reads CASSFSREVRDTQYF. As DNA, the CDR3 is TGTGCCAGCAGTTTTTCGCGGGAGGTCCGGGATACGCAGTATTTT.

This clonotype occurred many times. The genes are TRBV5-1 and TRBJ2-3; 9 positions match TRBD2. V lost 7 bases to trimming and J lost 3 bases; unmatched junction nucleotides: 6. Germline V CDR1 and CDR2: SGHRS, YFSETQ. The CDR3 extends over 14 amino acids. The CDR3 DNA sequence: TGCGCCAGCCGTCCTAGCGGGAAAACAGATACGCAGTATTTT. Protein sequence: CASRPSGKTDTQYF.